This TCR beta chain was recorded in a study of T cell responses to AZD1222 COVID-19 vaccine. General study findings and limits: There were mostly white British donors and more females than males, and clonal diversity was possibly underestimated. Sampling captured repertoires only after the peak T cell response. Spike-spanning, vaccine-associated CD4 TCRs were dominant at 160-218 and 743-854.

Germline V gene sequence: CDR1 SGHTA, CDR2 FQGNSA. The CDR3 is 15 amino acids. V gave up 2 bases and J gave up 2 bases; unmatched junction bases: 2. A word on this clone: What it recognizes is unknown.

Clones were read by immunoSEQ multiplex PCR, and TCRdb kept only the in-frame ones, dropping some. In the table there are tens of thousands of clones, 70% to 90% of which are singletons. The chain recombines TRBV7-2 with TRBJ1-5, with 8 bases lining up with TRBD1. The receptor comes from an adult in good health. The sequencing here drew on peripheral blood, taken on day 0 of AZD1222 vaccination. CDR3 sequence reads: CASSLTGGGNQPQHF. Here the CDR3 DNA reads TGTGCCAGCAGCTTAACAGGGGGGGGCAATCAGCCCCAGCATTTT.